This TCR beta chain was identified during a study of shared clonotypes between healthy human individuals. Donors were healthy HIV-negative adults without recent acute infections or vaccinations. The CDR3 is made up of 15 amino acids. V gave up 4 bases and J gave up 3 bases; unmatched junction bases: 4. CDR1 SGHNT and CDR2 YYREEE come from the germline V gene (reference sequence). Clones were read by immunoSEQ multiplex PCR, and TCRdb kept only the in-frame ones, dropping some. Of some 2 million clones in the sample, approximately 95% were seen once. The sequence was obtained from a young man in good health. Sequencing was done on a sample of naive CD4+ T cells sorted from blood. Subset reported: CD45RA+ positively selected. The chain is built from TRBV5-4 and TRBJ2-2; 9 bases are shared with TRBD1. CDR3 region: CASSRRDRDTGELFF. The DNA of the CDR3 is TGTGCCAGCAGCCGCCGGGACAGGGACACCGGGGAGCTGTTTTTT.